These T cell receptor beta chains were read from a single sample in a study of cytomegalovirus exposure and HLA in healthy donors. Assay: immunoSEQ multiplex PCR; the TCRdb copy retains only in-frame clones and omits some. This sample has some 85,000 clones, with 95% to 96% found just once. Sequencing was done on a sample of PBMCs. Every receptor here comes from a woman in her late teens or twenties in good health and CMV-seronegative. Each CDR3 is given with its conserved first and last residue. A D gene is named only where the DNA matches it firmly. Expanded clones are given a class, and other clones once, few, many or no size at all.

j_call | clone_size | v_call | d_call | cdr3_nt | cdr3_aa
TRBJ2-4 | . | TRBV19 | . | TGTGCCAGTAGTACGACATACAGACTACGGGAGAGGGACATTCAGTACTTC | CASSTTYRLRERDIQYF
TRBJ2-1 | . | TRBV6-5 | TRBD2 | TGTGCCAGCAGTCGTGGACTAGGCCCCCTCAATGAGCAGTTCTTC | CASSRGLGPLNEQFF
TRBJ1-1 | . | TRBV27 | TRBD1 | TGTGCCAGCAGTTTAGACGGGACAGGGTGGGTTACTGAAGCTTTCTTT | CASSLDGTGWVTEAFF
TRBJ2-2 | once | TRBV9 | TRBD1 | TGTGCCAGCAGCGTAGATGGGGCAGGGGGACACGGGGAGCTGTTTTTT | CASSVDGAGGHGELFF
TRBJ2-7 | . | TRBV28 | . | TGTGCCAGCAGTTTAGCACGGGAGTTGTACGAGCAGTACTTC | CASSLARELYEQYF
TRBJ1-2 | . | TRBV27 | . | TGTGCCAGCAGTTTATGGCAGGGGTATGGCTACACCTTC | CASSLWQGYGYTF
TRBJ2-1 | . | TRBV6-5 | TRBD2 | TGTGCCAGCAGTAAATCTAGCGGGCCTACCTTTGAGCAGTTCTTC | CASSKSSGPTFEQFF
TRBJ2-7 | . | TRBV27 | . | TGTGCCAGCAGTTTAGGCAGACAGCCGAAGACCTCCTACGAGCAGTACTTC | CASSLGRQPKTSYEQYF
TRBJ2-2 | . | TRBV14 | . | TGTGCCAGCAAAGCAGGGGGGACAAACACCGGGGAGCTGTTTTTT | CASKAGGTNTGELFF
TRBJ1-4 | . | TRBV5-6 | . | TGTGCCAGCAGCTTGGCCGGGGTAAAGGAAAAACTGTTTTTT | CASSLAGVKEKLFF
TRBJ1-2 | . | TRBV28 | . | TGTGCCAGCACGTCAGGAGTGGGGGGCTATGGCTACACCTTC | CASTSGVGGYGYTF
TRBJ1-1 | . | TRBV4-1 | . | TGCGCCAGCAGCCACCCCGCGCAGAACACTGAAGCTTTCTTT | CASSHPAQNTEAFF
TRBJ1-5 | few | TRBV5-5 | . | TGTGCCAGCAGCTTGATCGGCTCGGAGGATCAGCCCCAGCATTTT | CASSLIGSEDQPQHF
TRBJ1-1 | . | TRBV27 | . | TGTGCCAGCATGACAGTAGCGGGAGCTTTCTTT | CASMTVAGAFF
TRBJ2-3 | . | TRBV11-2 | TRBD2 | TGTGCCAGCAGCGGTACTAGCGGTAACACAGATACGCAGTATTTT | CASSGTSGNTDTQYF
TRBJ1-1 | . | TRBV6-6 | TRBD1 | TGTGCCAGCGACTCGGGACAGGGCACGACTGAAGCTTTCTTT | CASDSGQGTTEAFF
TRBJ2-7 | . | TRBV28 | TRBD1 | TGTGCCAGCAGTTTGGTCGGGACAGGGACCCACGAGCAGTACTTC | CASSLVGTGTHEQYF
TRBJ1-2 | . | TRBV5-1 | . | TGCGCCAGCAGCTTGGGGCAGGGGAATGGCTACACCTTC | CASSLGQGNGYTF
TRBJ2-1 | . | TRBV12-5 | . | TGTGCTAGTGCACCCGGGGAAGTAGGTCGAAATGAGCAGTTCTTC | CASAPGEVGRNEQFF
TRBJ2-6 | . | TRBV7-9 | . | TGTGCCAGCAGCTGGATTTGGGGGCGTGGGGCCAACGTCCTGACTTTC | CASSWIWGRGANVLTF
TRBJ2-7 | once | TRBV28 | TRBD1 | TGTGCCAGCAGTTACAGTCCGGGACAGGGCGTTTTTGCCTACGAGCAGTACTTC | CASSYSPGQGVFAYEQYF
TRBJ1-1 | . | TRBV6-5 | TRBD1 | TGTGCCGCCATACAGGGGGCCACTGAAGCTTTCTTT | CAAIQGATEAFF
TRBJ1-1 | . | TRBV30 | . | TGTGCCTGGAGGCCGTCTGCGACAGAAGCTTTCTTT | CAWRPSATEAFF
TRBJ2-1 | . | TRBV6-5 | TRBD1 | TGTGCCATCTCCGGGACAGGGGGCAATGAGCAGTTCTTC | CAISGTGGNEQFF
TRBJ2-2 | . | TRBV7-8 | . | TGTGCCAGCAGGCACACGGGTGGCGCTGAGGCCGGGGAGCTGTTTTTT | CASRHTGGAEAGELFF
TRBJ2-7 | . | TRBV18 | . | TGTGCCAGCTCACCTGACAGAGACGAGCAGTACTTC | CASSPDRDEQYF
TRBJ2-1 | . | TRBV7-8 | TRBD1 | TGTGCCAGCAGCTTAGTGGACAGGGCTTACAATGAGCAGTTCTTC | CASSLVDRAYNEQFF
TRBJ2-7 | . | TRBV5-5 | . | TGTGCCAGCAGCTTGATCATCGACAGGCGTTACTACGAGCAGTACTTC | CASSLIIDRRYYEQYF
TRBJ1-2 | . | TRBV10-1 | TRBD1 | TGCGCCAGCAGTGAGTCGCGGACAGGGTTCTATGGCTACACCTTC | CASSESRTGFYGYTF
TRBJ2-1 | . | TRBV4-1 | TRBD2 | TGCGCCAGCAGCCAAGACGGGGGACTAGCGAGAGTAGGGCAGTTCTTC | CASSQDGGLARVGQFF
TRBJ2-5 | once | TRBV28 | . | TGTGCCAGCAGTCCCAGGGACTTCCCAGAGACCCAGTACTTC | CASSPRDFPETQYF
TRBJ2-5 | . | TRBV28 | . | TGTGCCAGCAGTTCTCAACAGCGGGTCGACCAAGAGACCCAGTACTTC | CASSSQQRVDQETQYF
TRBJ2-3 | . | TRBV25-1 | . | TGTGCCAGCAGTGAATGGGAGGTTTTCCTGTTGGATACGCAGTATTTT | CASSEWEVFLLDTQYF
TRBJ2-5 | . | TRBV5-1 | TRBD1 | TGCGCCAGCGACAGGGACAGATCACAAGAGACCCAGTACTTC | CASDRDRSQETQYF